The TCR beta chain described here comes from a study of T cells in Graves' hyperthyroidism and ophthalmopathy. TCR beta CDR3 regions were amplified from RNA transcripts. First-round RT-PCR with HTBI primers amplified the TCR CDR3 region. TCRdb recomputed calls from the multiplex PCR reads with MiXCR, one row per CDR3 protein. The sample includes 300,000 to 500,000 distinct CDR3 sequences, around 15% of them seen just once. Note on this clonotype: Its antigen is not identified.

V lost 8 bases and J lost 7; bases outside the gene matches: 11. The CDR3 is made up of 14 amino acids. CDR1 and CDR2 from the germline V gene are MNHEY and SVGEGT. Points from the study as a whole: Appearing also in blood were most of the thyroid clonotypes expanded above 0.001.

Source material: blood. The sequence came from a man aged 50-59 years with Graves' ophthalmopathy. The rearrangement joins TRBV6-2 or TRBV6-3 to TRBJ2-1, with TRBD1 matching over 7 bases. The chain's CDR3 is CASFAGGNLNEQFF. The CDR3 bases are TGTGCCAGCTTTGCAGGGGGTAATTTAAATGAGCAGTTCTTC.